This T cell receptor (beta chain) came from a study of shared clonotypes between healthy human individuals. Study-level information: A couple of female and three male donors aged 18 to 49 were enrolled.

Comment on this clone: Its antigen is currently unknown.

All the donors were Caucasian adults who lived in Nashville, Tennessee. Splitting of CD4+ cells produced CD45RA+ naive and CD45RA-negative memory subsets. This CDR3 region has 17 residues. V lost 2 bases, J lost 1 base, and 18 bases lay in between. CDR1 is SEHNR and CDR2 is FQNEAQ in the germline V gene (reference sequence). Method: immunoSEQ multiplex PCR; TCRdb's copy keeps in-frame clones and lacks some. Of over a million clones in the sample, 95% to 97% are singletons; the top ten hold roughly 1.2%. Study conclusions and caveats: Naive CD4 clonotype sharing across a few donors was around 5.5%.

The sample comprised naive CD4+ T cells sorted from blood. Sample subset: CD45RA+ positively selected. This chain joins TRBV7-9 and TRBJ2-7; D tentatively reads TRBD1 or TRBD2 (5 bases each). The TCR comes from a man aged 25-45 years in good health. The CDR3 DNA sequence: TGTGCCAGCAGCTTATCCCGGGACGCCTCGGGGTCCTACGAGCAGTACTTC. Amino acids: CASSLSRDASGSYEQYF.